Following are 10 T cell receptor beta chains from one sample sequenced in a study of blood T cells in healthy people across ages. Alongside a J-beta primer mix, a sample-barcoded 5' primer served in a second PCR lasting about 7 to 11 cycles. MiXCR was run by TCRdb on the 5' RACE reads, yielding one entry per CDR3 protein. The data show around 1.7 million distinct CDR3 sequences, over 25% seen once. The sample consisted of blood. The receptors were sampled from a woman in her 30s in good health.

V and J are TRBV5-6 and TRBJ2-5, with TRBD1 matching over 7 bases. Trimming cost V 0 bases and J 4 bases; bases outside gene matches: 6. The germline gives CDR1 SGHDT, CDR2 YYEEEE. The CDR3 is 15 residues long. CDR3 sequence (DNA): TGTGCCAGCAGCTTGGAAGGGGGCTGGGCAGAGACCCAGTACTTC. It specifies CASSLEGGWAETQYF.

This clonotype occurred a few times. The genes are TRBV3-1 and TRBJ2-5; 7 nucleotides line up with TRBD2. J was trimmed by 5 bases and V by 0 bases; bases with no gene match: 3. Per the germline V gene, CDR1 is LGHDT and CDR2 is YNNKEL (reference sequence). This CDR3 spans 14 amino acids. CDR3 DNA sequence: TGTGCCAGCAGCCAAGATTTGGGGGGGGAGACCCAGTACTTC. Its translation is CASSQDLGGETQYF.

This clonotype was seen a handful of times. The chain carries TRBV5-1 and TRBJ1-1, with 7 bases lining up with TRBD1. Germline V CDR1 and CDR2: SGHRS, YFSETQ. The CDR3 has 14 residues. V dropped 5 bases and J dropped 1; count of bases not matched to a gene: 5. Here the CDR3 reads CASRRDSENTEAFF. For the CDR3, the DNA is TGCGCCAGCAGACGGGACAGCGAGAACACTGAAGCTTTCTTT.

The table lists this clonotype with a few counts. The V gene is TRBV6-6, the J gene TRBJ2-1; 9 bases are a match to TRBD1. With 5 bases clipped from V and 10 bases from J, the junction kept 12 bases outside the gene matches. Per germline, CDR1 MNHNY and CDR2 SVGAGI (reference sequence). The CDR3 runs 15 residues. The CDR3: CASSRPGQGIREQFF. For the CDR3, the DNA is TGTGCCAGCAGTCGCCCCGGACAGGGGATTCGGGAGCAGTTCTTC.

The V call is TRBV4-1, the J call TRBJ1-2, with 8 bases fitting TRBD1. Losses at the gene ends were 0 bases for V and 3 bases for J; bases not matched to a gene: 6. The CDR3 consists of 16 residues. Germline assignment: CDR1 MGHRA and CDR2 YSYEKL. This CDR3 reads CASSQDDAGGHYGYTF. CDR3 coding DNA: TGCGCCAGCAGCCAAGATGACGCAGGGGGCCACTATGGCTACACCTTC.

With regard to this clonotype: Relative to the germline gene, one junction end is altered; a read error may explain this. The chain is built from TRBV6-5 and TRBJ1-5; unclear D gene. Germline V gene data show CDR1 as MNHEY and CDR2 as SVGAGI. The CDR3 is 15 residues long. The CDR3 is CASSRASHSNQSQHF. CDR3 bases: TGTGCCAGCAGCCGGGCCTCACATAGCAATCAGTCCCAGCATTTT.

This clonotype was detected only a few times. The CDR3 is CSARWAEKLFF. DNA of the CDR3: TGCAGTGCTAGATGGGCAGAAAAACTGTTTTTT. The V call is TRBV20-1, the J call TRBJ1-4, with no clear D. The CDR3 spans 11 residues. V was trimmed by 2 bases and J by 8 bases, leaving 6 bases between them. In germline, CDR1 is DFQATT, CDR2 SNEGSKA (reference sequence).

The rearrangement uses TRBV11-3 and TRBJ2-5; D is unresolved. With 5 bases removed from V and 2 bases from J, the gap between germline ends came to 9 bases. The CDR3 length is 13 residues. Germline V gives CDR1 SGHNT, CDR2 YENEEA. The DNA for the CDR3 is TGTGCCAGCAGCCAACGGGCTCAAGAGACCCAGTACTTC. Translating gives CASSQRAQETQYF.

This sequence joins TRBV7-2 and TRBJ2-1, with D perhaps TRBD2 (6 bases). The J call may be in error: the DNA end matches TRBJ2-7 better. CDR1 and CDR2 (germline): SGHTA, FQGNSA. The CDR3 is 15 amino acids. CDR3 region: CASSSRRVYYNEQYF. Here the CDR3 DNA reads TGTGCCAGCAGCTCTCGGAGGGTTTATTACAATGAGCAGTACTTC.

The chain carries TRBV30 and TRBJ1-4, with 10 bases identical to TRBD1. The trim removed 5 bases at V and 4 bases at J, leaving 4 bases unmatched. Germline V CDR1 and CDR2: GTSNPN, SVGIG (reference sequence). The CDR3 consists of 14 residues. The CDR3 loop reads CAWGTGDFNEKLFF. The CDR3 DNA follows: TGTGCCTGGGGGACAGGGGACTTTAATGAAAAACTGTTTTTT.